A single sample gave rise to the 30 T cell receptor beta chains below, sequenced in a study of CD8 T cells in ankylosing spondylitis. MiXCR was run by TCRdb on the 5' RACE reads, yielding one entry per CDR3 protein. Among 120,000 to 150,000 distinct CDR3 sequences listed, more than 7% were seen once. The sequenced material came from synovial fluid, either unsorted or a sorted T cell fraction (not recorded which). Receptor source: a male donor with ankylosing spondylitis.

The chain has TRBV7-2 and TRBJ1-1; TRBD1 is a possible D gene (6 bases). Germline V gene sequence: CDR1 SGHTA, CDR2 FQGNSA. The CDR3 consists of 14 residues. V was cut by 7 bases and J by 4 bases, with 16 bases left in between. DNA of the CDR3: TGTGCCAGCACCCTATTAGGGGGTGGCACTGAAGCTTTCTTT. Its translation is CASTLLGGGTEAFF.

This clonotype was seen at least ten times. The chain combines TRBV28 with TRBJ2-1, with 7 bases identical to TRBD2. Germline V gene sequence: CDR1 MDHEN, CDR2 SYDVKM. This CDR3 region has 15 residues. Germline trimming cut 6 bases from V and 5 bases from J; bases unmatched to any gene: 10. Here the CDR3 reads CASSPGGSRDNEQFF. CDR3 nucleotides: TGTGCCAGCAGCCCGGGCGGGAGTAGGGACAATGAGCAGTTCTTC.

This clonotype was seen more than once but under ten times. The chain joins TRBV3-1 to TRBJ1-2, with TRBD1 matching over 7 bases. Germline CDR1 is LGHDT and CDR2 is YNNKEL (reference sequence). CDR3 size: 14 residues. V was clipped by 4 bases and J by 7 bases; unmatched bases: 9. DNA for the CDR3: TGTGCCAGCAGCCCTACGACAGGGTACTGTGGCTACACCTTC. This codes for CASSPTTGYCGYTF. The full variable domain, completed using reference TRBV3-1 and TRBJ1-2, is DTAVSQTPKYLVTQMGNDKSIKCEQNLGHDTMYWYKQDSKKFLKIMFSYNNKELIINETVPNRFSPKSPDKAHLNLHINSLELGDSAVYFCASSPTTGYCGYTFGSGTRLTVV.

This clonotype was seen at least ten times. The CDR3 loop is CASSSSGSSETQYF. DNA of the CDR3: TGTGCCAGCAGTTCTAGCGGGAGTTCGGAGACCCAGTACTTC. This chain links TRBV28 with TRBJ2-5; TRBD2 matches 10 bases. The CDR3 is 14 amino acids. Germline assignment: CDR1 MDHEN and CDR2 SYDVKM. Trimming cost V 4 bases and J 5 bases; bases outside gene matches: 4.

In its sample, this clonotype was seen a few times. V is TRBV11-3 and J is TRBJ2-1, with 10 bases fitting TRBD2. J gave up 7 bases and V 4 bases, and 4 bases lay outside the gene matches. CDR1 and CDR2 (germline): SGHNT, YENEEA. The CDR3 loop spans 14 amino acids. The CDR3: CASSSIAGGNEQFF. DNA for the CDR3: TGTGCCAGCAGCTCAATAGCGGGAGGTAATGAGCAGTTCTTC.

V gene TRBV6-1 combines with J gene TRBJ2-3, with unresolved D. V was clipped by 11 bases and J by 2 bases, with 17 bases between them. In germline, CDR1 is MNHNS, CDR2 SASEGT. CDR3 size: 14 residues. The chain's CDR3 is CASQWQSNTDTQYF. CDR3 in DNA: TGTGCCTCCCAGTGGCAATCTAACACAGATACGCAGTATTTT.

V is TRBV12-3 or TRBV12-4 and J is TRBJ2-5; D may be TRBD2 (5 bases). Trimming pared 6 bases from V and 2 bases from J, leaving 13 bases between. The CDR3 is made up of 14 amino acids. The CDR3 sequence is CASSSLREQETQYF. CDR3 coding DNA: TGTGCCAGCAGCTCCCTTCGGGAACAAGAGACCCAGTACTTC.

In its sample, this clonotype was seen many times. The chain employs TRBV7-9 and TRBJ1-1; D gene ambiguous. CDR1 and CDR2 (germline): SEHNR, FQNEAQ (reference sequence). The CDR3 has 11 residues. The V gene lost 8 bases and the J gene lost 0 bases, with 4 bases spanning the gap. The CDR3 region is CASQMNTEAFF. Written as DNA, the CDR3 is TGTGCCAGCCAGATGAACACTGAAGCTTTCTTT.

This clonotype was counted a few times. V and J are TRBV27 and TRBJ2-3, with D possibly being TRBD2 (5 bases). This CDR3 spans 17 amino acids. V was clipped by 4 bases and J by 2 bases, with 19 bases between them. Germline V CDR1 and CDR2: MNHEY, SMNVEV (reference sequence). This CDR3 reads CASSSIGVRLDTDTQYF. The CDR3 nucleotides are TGTGCCAGCAGTTCAATCGGGGTGAGGCTTGACACAGATACGCAGTATTTT.

The chain uses TRBV6-1 and TRBJ1-1; 7 bases match TRBD1. Germline values: CDR1 MNHNS, CDR2 SASEGT. This CDR3 is built from 14 residues. V was pared by 6 bases and J by 4 bases, with 8 bases of the junction left unmatched. CDR3 region: CASSGRGEGTEAFF. DNA for the CDR3: TGTGCCAGCAGCGGCAGGGGGGAGGGCACTGAAGCTTTCTTT.

This clonotype was counted ten times or more. The gene calls are TRBV20-1 and TRBJ1-6; D might be TRBD1 (6 bases). CDR1 and CDR2 from the germline V gene are DFQATT and SNEGSKA (reference sequence). The CDR3 runs 14 residues. Between the trimmed V and J ends, which lost 3 bases and 6 bases, there was a span of 12 bases. CDR3 sequence (DNA): TGCAGTGCTAGTGGGGGGGCGGGTAATTCACCCCTCCACTTT. Translation: CSASGGAGNSPLHF.

This clonotype was counted many times. The chain carries TRBV18 and TRBJ1-6; no reliable D call. CDR3 size: 16 residues. The V and J ends lost 6 bases and 4 bases respectively, with 16 bases between them. Germline V gene lookup returns CDR1 KGHSH and CDR2 LQKENI. CDR3 in DNA: TGTGCCAGCTCGCCGGGAGCGAGGACTTATAATTCACCCCTCCACTTT. Translation: CASSPGARTYNSPLHF. Using reference TRBV18 and TRBJ1-6 for the parts outside the CDR3, the full variable domain is NAGVMQNPRHLVRRRGQEARLRCSPMKGHSHVYWYRQLPEEGLKFMVYLQKENIIDESGMPKERFSAEFPKEGPSILRIQQVVRGDSAAYFCASSPGARTYNSPLHFGNGTRLTVT.

This clonotype came up many times. This rearrangement joins TRBV4-1 to TRBJ2-3, with 9 nucleotides matching TRBD2. This CDR3 is built from 17 residues. Looked up from germline, CDR1 is MGHRA and CDR2 is YSYEKL. V lost 0 bases and J lost 0; bases outside the gene matches: 4. CDR3 DNA: TGCGCCAGCAGCCAAGATCCTAGCGGGGTGAGCACAGATACGCAGTATTTT. This codes for CASSQDPSGVSTDTQYF.

This clonotype has ten or more counts. This chain uses TRBV19 with TRBJ1-5, with D tentatively TRBD1 (5 bases). Trimming pared 3 bases from V and 4 bases from J, leaving 10 bases between. This CDR3 is 14 amino acids long. CDR1 is LNHDA, CDR2 SQIVND, per germline (reference sequence). The chain's CDR3 is CASSIRRGNQPQHF. CDR3 DNA sequence: TGTGCCAGTAGTATCCGGCGGGGGAATCAGCCCCAGCATTTT.

This clonotype was detected ten times or more. This rearrangement joins TRBV6-1 to TRBJ2-2; 14 nucleotides agree with TRBD2. V was pared by 7 bases and J by 6 bases, with 7 bases of the junction left unmatched. This CDR3 spans 16 amino acids. Germline loops: CDR1 MNHNS, CDR2 SASEGT. The CDR3 sequence: CASKYGTSGSAGELFF. As DNA, the CDR3 is TGTGCCAGCAAGTATGGGACTAGCGGGAGCGCCGGGGAGCTGTTTTTT.

The chain couples TRBV5-4 to TRBJ2-7; the D gene is possibly TRBD2 (6 bases). V was pared by 2 bases and J by 0 bases, with 12 bases between. Germline lookup yields CDR1 SGHNT and CDR2 YYREEE (reference sequence). This CDR3 is 15 amino acids long. The CDR3: CASSFSRGSSYEQYF. In DNA form, the CDR3 reads TGTGCCAGCAGCTTCTCCCGGGGGAGCTCCTACGAGCAGTACTTC.

This clonotype was observed many times. The V gene is TRBV11-3, the J gene TRBJ2-1; D remains unclear. Germline CDR1 reads SGHNT; CDR2 reads YENEEA. CDR3 length: 13 amino acids. V was shortened by 4 bases and J by 4 bases, with 8 bases between the two germline ends. CDR3 sequence reads: CASSSNVYNEQFF. The CDR3 nucleotides read TGTGCCAGCAGCTCGAACGTGTACAATGAGCAGTTCTTC.

This clonotype was recorded many times. The chain couples TRBV19 to TRBJ2-7; 7 bases map to TRBD2. This CDR3 region has 15 residues. Looked up from germline, CDR1 is LNHDA and CDR2 is SQIVND (reference sequence). The V and J ends lost 5 bases and 7 bases, in that order; junction bases with no gene match: 14. CDR3 region: CASSVSSGFIREQYF. The CDR3 bases are TGTGCCAGTAGTGTTTCTAGCGGATTTATACGGGAGCAGTACTTC.

This clonotype turned up a few times. The chain combines TRBV5-1 with TRBJ2-7, with no clear D. The CDR3 is made up of 13 amino acids. The V end lost 0 bases, the J end lost 6 bases, and 10 bases lay between the germline ends. The germline CDR1 and CDR2 sequences are SGHRS and YFSETQ. DNA for the CDR3: TGCGCCAGCAGCTTGGTTACTGCCGTCGAGCAGTACTTC. This sequence encodes CASSLVTAVEQYF.

This clonotype was counted between two and nine times. The chain uses TRBV11-2 and TRBJ2-1, with TRBD2 matching over 10 bases. The CDR3 has 18 amino acids. Germline lookup yields CDR1 SGHAT and CDR2 FQNNGV. J lost 7 bases, V lost 5 bases, and 17 bases had no gene match. CDR3 sequence (DNA): TGTGCCAGCAGCCGGGAACTAGCGGGGCCTCTCGGGTGGAATGAGCAGTTCTTC. Its translation is CASSRELAGPLGWNEQFF.

This clonotype was detected a few times. The CDR3 loop is CASGVQGSNEKLFF. As DNA, the CDR3 is TGTGCCAGCGGAGTACAGGGCTCTAATGAAAAACTGTTTTTT. The chain combines TRBV2 with TRBJ1-4, with TRBD1 as a possible D gene (6 bases). From germline, CDR1 is SNHLY and CDR2 FYNNEI. The V end lost 8 bases, the J end lost 3 bases, and 13 bases lay between the germline ends. The CDR3 runs 14 residues.

The sample holds a few counts of this clonotype. It is unclear where the CDR3 begins or ends on the DNA, so no DNA is shown, and the CDR3 is as TCRdb lists it. The genes are TRBV7-8 and TRBJ2-7; the table's D call, TRBD1, has no DNA check behind it. Ends included, the CDR3 has 12 residues. The germline V gene encodes CDR1 SGHVS and CDR2 FQNEAQ. The CDR3 region is CASSLVGGGSHF.

This clonotype was counted a few times. The chain joins TRBV6-9 to TRBJ1-4; tentatively, D is TRBD1 (5 bases). The V gene's germline CDR1 is MNHGY and CDR2 SVAAGI. Trimming removed 11 bases from V and 15 bases from J, with 16 bases in between. CDR3 length: 10 residues. In DNA, the CDR3 is TGTGCCGTCGAGGCAGGGTGGGTGTTTTTT. It encodes CAVEAGWVFF.

There are many counts of this clonotype. The rearrangement uses TRBV6-5 and TRBJ1-4, with D perhaps TRBD1 (6 bases). Germline V lookup: CDR1 MNHEY, CDR2 SVGAGI. The length of the CDR3 is 17 residues. Trimming took 2 bases from V and 8 from J, leaving 21 bases between them. The CDR3 bases are TGTGCCAGCAGTTACGGGGCCCCAGGGGCTCCTCGGGAAAAACTGTTTTTT. This gives the protein CASSYGAPGAPREKLFF.

This clonotype was observed at least ten times. This chain joins TRBV12-3 or TRBV12-4 and TRBJ1-3; D not resolved. This CDR3 is built from 14 residues. With 2 bases removed from V and 2 bases from J, the gap between germline ends came to 7 bases. For the CDR3, the DNA is TGTGCCAGCAGTTTAAGACTTACTGGAAACACCATATATTTT. Its translation is CASSLRLTGNTIYF.

This sequence joins TRBV6-2 or TRBV6-3 and TRBJ2-7; D may be TRBD1 (6 bases). CDR1 and CDR2 from the germline V gene are MNHEY and SVGEGT. Trimming removed 2 bases at V and 3 bases at J, with 11 bases between. The CDR3 has 14 amino acids. The CDR3 is CASSYGTPLYEQYF. The CDR3 nucleotides read TGTGCCAGCAGTTACGGGACACCGCTCTACGAGCAGTACTTC.

This clonotype was counted only a few times. The chain carries TRBV7-9 and TRBJ1-1, with D perhaps TRBD1 (5 bases). Per germline, CDR1 SEHNR and CDR2 FQNEAQ (reference sequence). CDR3 size: 13 residues. V was trimmed by 5 bases and J by 10 bases, leaving 17 bases between them. The CDR3 spells CASSPDSDIGAFF. CDR3 nucleotides: TGTGCCAGCAGCCCAGATTCGGACATAGGAGCTTTCTTT.

This clonotype came up many times. The rearrangement joins TRBV7-6 to TRBJ1-6; 7 bases fit TRBD1. Germline lookup yields CDR1 SGHVS and CDR2 FNYEAQ. The V gene end was trimmed by 4 bases and the J gene end by 6 bases; junction bases not matched to a gene: 12. The CDR3 is made up of 17 amino acids. Here the CDR3 reads CASSSNLRTGSNSPLHF. The CDR3, as DNA: TGTGCCAGCAGCTCCAACCTCCGGACAGGATCTAATTCACCCCTCCACTTT.

This clonotype was picked up a small number of times. The V and J genes are TRBV4-2 and TRBJ2-3; D is perhaps TRBD1 (5 bases). The germline V gene encodes CDR1 LGHNA and CDR2 YNFKEQ. V was trimmed by 8 bases and J by 2 bases, leaving 14 bases between them. The CDR3 extends over 14 amino acids. The DNA of the CDR3 is TGTGCCAGCGGACGAGGACAAATCACAGATACGCAGTATTTT. Residues: CASGRGQITDTQYF.

The chain combines TRBV12-3 or TRBV12-4 with TRBJ2-7, with a tentative D call TRBD1 (5 bases). CDR3 length equals 18 residues. CDR3 loop: CTCSFETGPRVGSKEQYF. In nucleotides, the CDR3 is TGTACCTGCAGTTTCGAAACAGGACCCAGGGTCGGATCAAAAGAGCAGTACTTC.